A single sample is the source of the 10 T cell receptor beta chains below, sequenced in a study of CD8 T cell repertoires and HIV-1 epitope variants. The table came from immunoSEQ multiplex PCR; TCRdb's copy has only in-frame clones and leaves some out. This table holds over 90,000 clones, almost 75% found once. The sample comprised uncultured baseline CD8+ T cells from peripheral blood mononuclear cells (PBMCs). The receptors here all came from a male donor with HIV.

V is TRBV29-1 and J is TRBJ2-1, with 11 bases lining up with TRBD2. The trim removed 6 bases at V and 9 bases at J, leaving 7 bases unmatched. The length of the CDR3 is 13 residues. Germline CDR1 is SQVTM and CDR2 is ANQGSEA. CDR3 amino acids: CSVQTSGAGEQFF. CDR3 in DNA: TGCAGCGTCCAGACTAGCGGGGCGGGTGAGCAGTTCTTC.

V gene TRBV5-4 combines with J gene TRBJ2-5; 10 bases align to TRBD1. CDR1 and CDR2 (germline): SGHNT, YYREEE (reference sequence). This CDR3 contains 14 residues. The V segment lost 4 bases and the J segment 5 bases; nucleotides outside the gene matches: 5. Written as DNA, the CDR3 is TGTGCCAGCAGCCCGGGACAGGGGCCCGAGACCCAGTACTTC. This codes for CASSPGQGPETQYF. Looking up the rest from reference TRBV5-4 and TRBJ2-5 gives the full variable domain: ETGVTQSPTHLIKTRGQQVTLRCSSQSGHNTVSWYQQALGQGPQFIFQYYREEENGRGNFPPRFSGLQFPNYSSELNVNALELDDSALYLCASSPGQGPETQYFGPGTRLLVL.

The V call is TRBV5-1, the J call TRBJ2-1; 14 nucleotides agree with TRBD2. Germline lookup yields CDR1 SGHRS and CDR2 YFSETQ. CDR3 length: 24 amino acids. V was clipped by 4 bases and J by 0 bases; unmatched bases: 24. CDR3 nucleotides: TGCGCCAGCAGCCTGGAGGGTGACCTGATCTGGACTAGCGGGAGGCTGAGCTCCTACAATGAGCAGTTCTTC. Protein product: CASSLEGDLIWTSGRLSSYNEQFF.

The chain uses TRBV28 and TRBJ2-7, with 9 nucleotides matching TRBD2. V lost 2 bases to trimming and J lost 0 bases; unmatched junction nucleotides: 2. CDR3 size: 15 residues. The germline V gene encodes CDR1 MDHEN and CDR2 SYDVKM. The DNA of the CDR3 is TGTGCCAGCAGTTTAGGCGGGAGGGCCTCCTACGAGCAGTACTTC. The encoded protein is CASSLGGRASYEQYF.

This clone has a handful of counts. The genes are TRBV29-1 and TRBJ2-1, with TRBD2 as a possible D gene (6 bases). The CDR3 is 13 amino acids. CDR1 is SQVTM, CDR2 ANQGSEA, per germline. Trimming shortened V by 6 bases and J by 2 bases, and 11 bases separated the two germline ends. CDR3 bases: TGCAGCGTCGAGGGAGGCCCCTACAATGAGCAGTTCTTC. It encodes CSVEGGPYNEQFF.

Here the CDR3 reads CASSSTGGYNEQFF. The CDR3 DNA reads as TGTGCCAGCAGCTCCACTGGGGGGTACAATGAGCAGTTCTTC. The chain combines TRBV5-4 with TRBJ2-1, with a weak D call TRBD2 (6 bases). Trimming took 3 bases from V and 4 from J, leaving 11 bases between them. CDR1 is SGHNT and CDR2 is YYREEE in the germline V gene (reference sequence). The CDR3 runs to 14 residues.

This rearrangement joins TRBV14 to TRBJ1-2, with 8 bases matching TRBD1. CDR3 length equals 15 residues. CDR1 and CDR2 (germline): SGHDN, FVKESK. V lost 0 bases and J lost 7; bases outside the gene matches: 7. CDR3 DNA: TGTGCCAGCAGCCAAGATATCGGTACAGGGGGTGGCTACACCTTC. Amino acids: CASSQDIGTGGGYTF.

This rearrangement joins TRBV5-5 to TRBJ2-7; the match to TRBD2 covers 11 bases. The CDR3 length is 15 residues. Unmatched junction bases numbered 6, after V lost 4 bases and J lost 3 bases. Germline V gene lookup returns CDR1 SGHKS and CDR2 YYEKEE (reference sequence). The CDR3 nucleotides are TGTGCCAGCAGCCACCGAACTAGCGGGGGCTACGAGCAGTACTTC. It translates to CASSHRTSGGYEQYF.

V and J are TRBV9 and TRBJ2-1; TRBD2 aligns across 7 bases. Germline V gene sequence: CDR1 SGDLS, CDR2 YYNGEE. CDR3 length: 15 amino acids. The junction had 7 bases not matched to a gene; V was cut back by 0 bases and J by 7 bases. The DNA of the CDR3 is TGTGCCAGCAGCGTAGGCGGGTCCGGGGGGAATGAGCAGTTCTTC. Translating it yields CASSVGGSGGNEQFF.

The rearrangement joins TRBV6-6 to TRBJ2-1, with 8 nucleotides matching TRBD2. The CDR3 has 15 amino acids. Trimming took 7 bases from V and 10 from J; bases not matched to a gene: 15. Germline CDR1 MNHNY, CDR2 SVGAGI (reference sequence). The DNA of the CDR3 is TGTGCCAGCATCCTGGGGTCGGGAGGGCCCCGGGAGCAGTTCTTC. Its translation is CASILGSGGPREQFF.